The clone carrying this T cell receptor beta chain was seen ten or more times. TCRdb reprocessed the 5' RACE reads with MiXCR, giving one entry per CDR3 protein. The sample consists of 250,000 to 350,000 distinct CDR3 sequences, approximately 16% of them appearing once. Trimming took 2 bases from V and 5 from J, leaving 18 bases between them. This CDR3 spans 16 amino acids. Germline CDR1 is LGHNA and CDR2 is YNFKEQ. The sample comes from a study of T-cell memory formation after mild COVID-19. The receptor comes from a man younger than 35 who had mild COVID-19 (a few samples of this study predate the infection). Cell type and time point are not known. This chain links TRBV4-2 with TRBJ2-5, with D possibly matching TRBD2 (6 bases). Sequencing was carried out using PBMCs or a T cell subset sorted from them (not recorded which). The CDR3 loop is CASSQYLGEAQETQYF. CDR3 DNA: TGTGCCAGCAGCCAATACCTGGGGGAGGCCCAGGAGACCCAGTACTTC.